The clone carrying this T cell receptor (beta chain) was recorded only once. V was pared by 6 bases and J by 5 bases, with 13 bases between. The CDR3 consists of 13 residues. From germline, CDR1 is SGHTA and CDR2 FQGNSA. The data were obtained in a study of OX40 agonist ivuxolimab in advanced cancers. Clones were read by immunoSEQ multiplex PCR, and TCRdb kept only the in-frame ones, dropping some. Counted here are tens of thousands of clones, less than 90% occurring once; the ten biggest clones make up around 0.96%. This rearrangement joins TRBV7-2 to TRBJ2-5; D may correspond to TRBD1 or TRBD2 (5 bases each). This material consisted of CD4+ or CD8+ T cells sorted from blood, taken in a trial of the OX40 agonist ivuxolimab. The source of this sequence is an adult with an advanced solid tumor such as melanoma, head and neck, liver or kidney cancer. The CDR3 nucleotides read TGTGCCAGCAGAACCGGGACGGGGGAGACCCAGTACTTC. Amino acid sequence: CASRTGTGETQYF.